Shown below are 25 T cell receptor beta chains from a single sample sequenced in a study of PD-1 blockade in classical Hodgkin lymphoma. The data were produced by immunoSEQ multiplex PCR, yet TCRdb's version contains in-frame clones alone and is incomplete. The sample carries some 25,000 clones, roughly 80% recorded once. Following autologous stem cell transplantation, relapse occurred in every patient, and exposure to brentuximab vedotin varied. The sample was peripheral blood mononuclear cells (PBMCs), taken at baseline. The source is a human donor with classical Hodgkin lymphoma.

V is TRBV11-2 and J is TRBJ2-7, with TRBD1 identical over 8 bases. This CDR3 region has 15 residues. Unmatched junction bases numbered 8, after V lost 5 bases and J lost 2 bases. Germline V CDR1 and CDR2: SGHAT, FQNNGV. Here the CDR3 DNA reads TGTGCCAGCAGCACGAGGACAGGGTACGCCTACGAGCAGTACTTC. Translating it yields CASSTRTGYAYEQYF.

The chain links TRBV7-9 to TRBJ2-7; possibly TRBD2 for D (7 bases). Germline V gene sequence: CDR1 SEHNR, CDR2 FQNEAQ (reference sequence). CDR3 length: 12 residues. V was pared by 11 bases and J by 4 bases, with 15 bases between. CDR3 residues: CASGGRGYEQYF. Written as DNA, the CDR3 is TGTGCCTCGGGGGGCAGGGGTTACGAGCAGTACTTC.

The V call is TRBV5-1, the J call TRBJ1-4; D uncertain. The CDR3 is 13 residues long. Trimming removed 4 bases from V and 4 bases from J, with 8 bases in between. Germline V CDR1 and CDR2: SGHRS, YFSETQ. CDR3 residues: CASSGDLNEKLFF. As DNA, the CDR3 is TGCGCCAGCAGCGGAGACCTTAATGAAAAACTGTTTTTT.

The gene calls are TRBV4-2 and TRBJ2-3; D ambiguous. Per germline, CDR1 LGHNA and CDR2 YNFKEQ. The CDR3 extends over 14 amino acids. Trimming left V 0 bases short and J 5 bases short, with 9 bases between. The CDR3 loop reads CASSQDHWVDTQYF. The CDR3 coding sequence is TGTGCCAGCAGCCAAGACCACTGGGTAGATACGCAGTATTTT.

This clone was seen a handful of times. The rearrangement links TRBV6-1 to TRBJ2-3; a possible D gene is TRBD1 (5 bases). The CDR3 spans 15 residues. Germline V gives CDR1 MNHNS, CDR2 SASEGT. V lost 6 bases, J lost 2 bases, and 15 bases lay in between. CDR3 in amino acids: CASSETTVNTDTQYF. DNA for the CDR3: TGTGCCAGCAGCGAGACGACAGTTAACACAGATACGCAGTATTTT.

This clone occurred once. CDR3 amino acids: CASSFTGHLVGPLHF. In nucleotides, the CDR3 is TGTGCCAGCAGCTTTACGGGACACCTAGTCGGACCCCTCCACTTT. J is TRBJ1-6 and V is TRBV13, with TRBD1 as a possible D gene (6 bases). The germline V gene encodes CDR1 PRHDT and CDR2 FYEKMQ (reference sequence). The CDR3 contains 15 residues. Deletions cut 3 bases from V and 12 bases from J, with 18 bases between.

V and J are TRBV7-6 and TRBJ2-5, with D perhaps matching TRBD2 (6 bases). Trimming took off 0 bases at V and 4 bases at J, with 12 bases between the two ends. The CDR3 loop spans 15 amino acids. CDR1 is SGHVS, CDR2 FNYEAQ, per germline. The CDR3 DNA follows: TGTGCCAGCAGCTTAGCCGGAGTCGGGGGAGAGACCCAGTACTTC. Its protein is CASSLAGVGGETQYF.

The J gene is TRBJ2-7, the V gene TRBV6-6; TRBD1 matches 7 bases. Germline assignment: CDR1 MNHNY and CDR2 SVGAGI (reference sequence). The CDR3 sequence is 13 residues long. Trimming took 5 bases from V and 3 from J; bases not matched to a gene: 4. In DNA form, the CDR3 reads TGTGCCAGCAGTCCAGGGGGTGGCTACGAGCAGTACTTC. It encodes CASSPGGGYEQYF.

This clone turned up a few times. J is TRBJ2-1 and V is TRBV4-3; 14 bases align to TRBD2. The J segment lost 8 bases and the V segment lost 3 bases, leaving 6 bases of the junction unmatched. The CDR3 has 16 residues. CDR1 and CDR2 from the germline V gene are LGHNA and YSLEER. Here the CDR3 DNA reads TGCGCCAGCAGCCACAGGACTAGCGGGGGGTATGATGAGCAGTTCTTC. The encoded protein is CASSHRTSGGYDEQFF.

V gene TRBV2 combines with J gene TRBJ1-5; D gene uncertain. Trimming removed 1 base at V and 6 bases at J, with 10 bases between. Germline V lookup: CDR1 SNHLY, CDR2 FYNNEI. The CDR3 runs 14 residues. CDR3 protein: CASSEEGSGQPQHF. CDR3 DNA sequence: TGTGCCAGCAGTGAAGAGGGAAGCGGTCAGCCCCAGCATTTT.

The CDR3 bases are TGTGCCAGCAGCTTAATGTCCTTTCCGCCGGGGTCTGGAAACACCATATATTTT. Translated, it gives CASSLMSFPPGSGNTIYF. J is TRBJ1-3 and V is TRBV5-4, with D unclear. The germline CDR1 and CDR2 sequences are SGHNT and YYREEE (reference sequence). The CDR3 contains 18 residues. V shed 2 bases and J shed 1 base, with 19 bases lying between them.

The chain has TRBV10-3 and TRBJ2-6; D is perhaps TRBD2 (5 bases). Germline values: CDR1 ENHRY, CDR2 SYGVKD. The CDR3 extends over 15 amino acids. V dropped 5 bases and J dropped 0 bases, with 8 bases sitting between them. CDR3 sequence: CAISPGISGANVLTF. CDR3 in DNA: TGTGCCATCAGTCCCGGGATCTCTGGGGCCAACGTCCTGACTTTC.

This chain uses TRBV11-2 with TRBJ1-1; D gene uncertain. This CDR3 contains 15 residues. Trimming cost V 5 bases and J 5 bases, with 18 bases left between them. CDR1 and CDR2 from the germline V gene are SGHAT and FQNNGV. CDR3 sequence reads: CASSPPFGRGTEAFF. The DNA of the CDR3 is TGTGCCAGCAGCCCCCCGTTTGGCAGAGGGACTGAAGCTTTCTTT.

This chain connects TRBV21-1 to TRBJ1-3. TRBV21-1 is a pseudogene. The CDR3 is 18 residues long. The CDR3, as DNA: TGTGCCAGCAGCGATTGTAGATTCGGGGGCCACTCTGGAAACACCATATATTTT. Its translation is CASSDCRFGGHSGNTIYF.

The chain carries TRBV7-9 and TRBJ2-2; D is possibly TRBD2 (6 bases). This CDR3 contains 16 residues. Germline values: CDR1 SEHNR, CDR2 FQNEAQ (reference sequence). Trimming cost V 7 bases and J 0 bases, with 15 bases left between them. The CDR3 DNA follows: TGTGCCAGCATATCCCGGGAGCCCCCGAACACCGGGGAGCTGTTTTTT. The encoded protein is CASISREPPNTGELFF.

The rearrangement links TRBV5-1 to TRBJ2-7, with 12 bases aligning to TRBD1. The CDR3 sequence is 16 residues long. V was clipped by 1 base and J by 5 bases; unmatched bases: 7. The germline gives CDR1 SGHRS, CDR2 YFSETQ. The CDR3 protein is CASSLTLGTGGHEQYF. The CDR3, as DNA: TGCGCCAGCAGCTTGACCCTCGGGACAGGGGGCCACGAGCAGTACTTC.

The CDR3 spells CASTWLGELFF. CDR3 bases: TGCGCCAGCACGTGGCTCGGGGAGCTGTTTTTT. The chain carries TRBV5-1 and TRBJ2-2; D unclear. This CDR3 is built from 11 residues. The V gene's germline CDR1 is SGHRS and CDR2 YFSETQ. Trimming took 6 bases from V and 7 from J, leaving 7 bases between them. The complete variable domain, with remaining parts taken from reference TRBV5-1 and TRBJ2-2, reads KAGVTQTPRYLIKTRGQQVTLSCSPISGHRSVSWYQQTPGQGLQFLFEYFSETQRNKGNFPGRFSGRQFSNSRSEMNVSTLELGDSALYLCASTWLGELFFGEGSRLTVL.

V usage is TRBV7-9 and J usage is TRBJ1-6, with D perhaps matching TRBD1 (6 bases). Germline V gene sequence: CDR1 SEHNR, CDR2 FQNEAQ (reference sequence). This CDR3 region has 14 residues. V lost 5 bases and J 8 bases, leaving 13 bases between the germline ends. DNA for the CDR3: TGTGCCAGCAGCCCCCACAGGGATGATTCACCCCTCCACTTT. As protein: CASSPHRDDSPLHF.

The rearrangement links TRBV4-2 to TRBJ1-2; D unresolved. Trimming removed 4 bases from V and 7 bases from J, with 13 bases in between. CDR1 LGHNA and CDR2 YNFKEQ come from the germline V gene. This CDR3 is built from 13 residues. In DNA, the CDR3 is TGTGCCAGCAGCCCGAATGGAGGGTTTGGCTACACCTTC. It encodes CASSPNGGFGYTF.

This clone was counted a few times. The genes are TRBV28 and TRBJ2-1; D is possibly TRBD1 (6 bases). The CDR3 is 15 residues long. V lost 1 base, J lost 4 bases, and 11 bases lay in between. CDR1 and CDR2 (germline): MDHEN, SYDVKM. In nucleotides, the CDR3 is TGTGCCAGCAGTTTATTTGGGGACAATTACAATGAGCAGTTCTTC. Amino acid sequence: CASSLFGDNYNEQFF.

The rearrangement joins TRBV7-3 to TRBJ2-1; TRBD2 agrees at 7 bases. The CDR3 runs 15 residues. Losses at the gene ends were 5 bases for V and 0 bases for J; bases not matched to a gene: 4. Germline CDR1 SGHTA, CDR2 FQGTGA. This CDR3 is CASSPGGGSYNEQFF. The CDR3 DNA reads as TGTGCCAGCAGCCCCGGCGGGGGCTCCTACAATGAGCAGTTCTTC.

The gene calls are TRBV19 and TRBJ2-7; perhaps TRBD2 as D (6 bases). In germline, CDR1 is LNHDA, CDR2 SQIVND (reference sequence). CDR3 length equals 15 residues. V was trimmed by 4 bases and J by 5 bases, leaving 18 bases between them. CDR3 coding DNA: TGTGCCAGTAGTACCTTGGCGGGGCCACCCAACGAGCAGTACTTC. It specifies CASSTLAGPPNEQYF.

The V call is TRBV7-2, the J call TRBJ2-5; maybe TRBD1 (6 bases). The V and J ends lost 5 bases and 5 bases respectively, with 18 bases between them. The CDR3 length is 15 residues. Per the germline V gene, CDR1 is SGHTA and CDR2 is FQGNSA. Here the CDR3 DNA reads TGTGCCAGCAGCCCCATGGGGGACAAAGGGGAGACCCAGTACTTC. Its protein is CASSPMGDKGETQYF.

The rearrangement links TRBV9 to TRBJ2-7, with TRBD2 identical over 10 bases. The germline V gene has CDR1 SGDLS and CDR2 YYNGEE. This CDR3 comprises 18 residues. Losses at the gene ends were 4 bases for V and 3 bases for J; bases not matched to a gene: 16. The CDR3 DNA reads as TGTGCCAGCAGCTTGAGAGATTTAGCGGGGGGAACCGGCTACGAGCAGTACTTC. Protein product: CASSLRDLAGGTGYEQYF. The full variable domain, rest sourced from reference TRBV9 and TRBJ2-7, is DSGVTQTPKHLITATGQRVTLRCSPRSGDLSVYWYQQSLDQGLQFLIQYYNGEERAKGNILERFSAQQFPDLHSELNLSSLELGDSALYFCASSLRDLAGGTGYEQYFGPGTRLTVT.

The rearrangement joins TRBV7-9 to TRBJ2-7, with 11 bases that match TRBD1. J lost 4 bases, V lost 5 bases, and 7 bases had no gene match. The CDR3 loop spans 15 amino acids. Germline CDR1 reads SEHNR; CDR2 reads FQNEAQ (reference sequence). The CDR3 sequence is CASSPRTGGAYEQYF. The CDR3 DNA follows: TGTGCCAGCAGCCCACGGACAGGGGGCGCTTACGAGCAGTACTTC.